The rows below give T cell receptor beta chains drawn from one sample of a study of blood T cell repertoires in COVID-19. This table comes from immunoSEQ multiplex PCR, and its TCRdb copy is limited to in-frame clones, with some not included. The sample carries roughly 100,000 clones, around 92% recorded once. The sequenced sample consisted of peripheral blood. These receptors were collected from a woman between 55 and 75 years old with acute or convalescent COVID-19. The conserved cysteine and the conserved F or W are not part of the CDR3 here. Fields, in order: V gene, J gene, CDR3 protein.

V gene: TRBV6-5; J gene: TRBJ1-2; CDR3 protein: ASSTGQFYGYT
V gene: TRBV24-1; J gene: TRBJ2-1; CDR3 protein: ATSDLWGDEQF
V gene: TRBV25-1; J gene: TRBJ1-2; CDR3 protein: ASSSLGGTREGDYGYT
V gene: TRBV7-2; J gene: TRBJ1-5; CDR3 protein: ASSLDWTYAEPQH
V gene: TRBV2; J gene: TRBJ1-4; CDR3 protein: ASSGLGDGEKLF
V gene: TRBV9; J gene: TRBJ2-1; CDR3 protein: ASSAQAGSLGEQF
V gene: TRBV5-6; J gene: TRBJ2-2; CDR3 protein: ASSLATGELF
V gene: TRBV2; J gene: TRBJ1-2; CDR3 protein: ASSGHTGTDGYT
V gene: TRBV9; J gene: TRBJ2-3; CDR3 protein: ASSGRTSGSTDTQY
V gene: TRBV2; J gene: TRBJ2-6; CDR3 protein: ASSVSGANVLT
V gene: TRBV28; J gene: TRBJ1-1; CDR3 protein: ASSSGPLTVEAF
V gene: TRBV2; J gene: TRBJ1-2; CDR3 protein: ASSEARRAYGYT
V gene: TRBV19; J gene: TRBJ1-1; CDR3 protein: ASSGQSNTEAF
V gene: TRBV19; J gene: TRBJ2-2; CDR3 protein: ASSISGTSGRGELF
V gene: TRBV19; J gene: TRBJ2-1; CDR3 protein: ASSIDRDEQF
V gene: TRBV7-9; J gene: TRBJ1-2; CDR3 protein: ASSLGEVNYGYT
V gene: TRBV5-4; J gene: TRBJ2-1; CDR3 protein: ASRSGLVPADNEQF
V gene: TRBV5-4; J gene: TRBJ1-4; CDR3 protein: ASSRGQGAAEKLF
V gene: TRBV5-1; J gene: TRBJ2-5; CDR3 protein: ASSLGSGQETQY
V gene: TRBV12-3/TRBV12-4; J gene: TRBJ1-2; CDR3 protein: ASTAGLTYGYT
V gene: TRBV5-6; J gene: TRBJ1-1; CDR3 protein: ASQRQGHQDTEAF